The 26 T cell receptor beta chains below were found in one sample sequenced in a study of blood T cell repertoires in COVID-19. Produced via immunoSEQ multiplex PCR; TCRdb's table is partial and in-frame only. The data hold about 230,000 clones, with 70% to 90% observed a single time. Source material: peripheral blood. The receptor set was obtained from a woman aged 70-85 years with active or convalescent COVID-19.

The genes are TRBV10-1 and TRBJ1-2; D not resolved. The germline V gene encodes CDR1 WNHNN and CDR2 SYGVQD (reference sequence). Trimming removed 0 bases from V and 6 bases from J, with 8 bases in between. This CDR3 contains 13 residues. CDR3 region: CASSESTDNGYTF. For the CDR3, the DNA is TGCGCCAGCAGTGAGTCAACAGATAATGGCTACACCTTC.

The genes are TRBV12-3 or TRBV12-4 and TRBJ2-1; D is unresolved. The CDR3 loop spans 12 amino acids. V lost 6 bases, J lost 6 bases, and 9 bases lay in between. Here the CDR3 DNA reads TGTGCCAGCAGCCGAGAATTCAATGAGCAGTTCTTC. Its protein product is CASSREFNEQFF.

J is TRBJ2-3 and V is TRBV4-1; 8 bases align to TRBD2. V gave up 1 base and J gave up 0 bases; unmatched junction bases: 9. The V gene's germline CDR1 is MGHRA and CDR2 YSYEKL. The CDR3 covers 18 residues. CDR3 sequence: CASSQGVKRGGSTDTQYF. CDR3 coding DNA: TGCGCCAGCAGCCAAGGGGTCAAACGGGGGGGTAGCACAGATACGCAGTATTTT.

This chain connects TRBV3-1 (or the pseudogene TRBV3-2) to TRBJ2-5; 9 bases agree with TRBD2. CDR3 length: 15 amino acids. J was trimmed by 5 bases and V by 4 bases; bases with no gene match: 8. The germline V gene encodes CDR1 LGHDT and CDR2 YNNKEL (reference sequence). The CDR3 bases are TGTGCCAGCAGCCTCCTTAGCGGGGGAGGGGAGACCCAGTACTTC. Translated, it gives CASSLLSGGGETQYF.

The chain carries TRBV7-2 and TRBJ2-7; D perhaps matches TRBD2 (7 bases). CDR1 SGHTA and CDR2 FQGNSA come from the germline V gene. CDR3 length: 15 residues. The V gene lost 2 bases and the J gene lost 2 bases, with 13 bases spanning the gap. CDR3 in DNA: TGTGCCAGCAGCTTACGCGGCGGGGGCCCCTACGAGCAGTACTTC. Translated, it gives CASSLRGGGPYEQYF.

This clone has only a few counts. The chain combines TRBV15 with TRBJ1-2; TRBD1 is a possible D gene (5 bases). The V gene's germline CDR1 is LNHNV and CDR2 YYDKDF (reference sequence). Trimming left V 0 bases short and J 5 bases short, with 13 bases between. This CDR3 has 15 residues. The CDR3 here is CATSRDPEGRYGYTF. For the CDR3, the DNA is TGTGCCACCAGCAGAGATCCGGAGGGGAGGTATGGCTACACCTTC.

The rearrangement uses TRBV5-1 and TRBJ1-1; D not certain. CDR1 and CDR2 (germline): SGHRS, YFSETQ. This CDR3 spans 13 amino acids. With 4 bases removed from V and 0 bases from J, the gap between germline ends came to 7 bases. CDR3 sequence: CASSTGLNTEAFF. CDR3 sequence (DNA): TGCGCCAGCAGCACCGGTCTGAACACTGAAGCTTTCTTT.

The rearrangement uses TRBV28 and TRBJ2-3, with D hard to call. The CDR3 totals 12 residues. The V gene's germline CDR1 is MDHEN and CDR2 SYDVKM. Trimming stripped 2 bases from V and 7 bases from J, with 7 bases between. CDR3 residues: CASSLRSYTQYF. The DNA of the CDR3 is TGTGCCAGCAGTTTACGGAGCTATACGCAGTATTTT.

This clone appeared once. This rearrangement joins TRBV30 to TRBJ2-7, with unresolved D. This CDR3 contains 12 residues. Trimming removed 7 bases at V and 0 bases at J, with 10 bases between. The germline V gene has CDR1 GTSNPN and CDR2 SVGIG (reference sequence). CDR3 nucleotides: TGTGCCTCCGGTTATAACTCCTACGAGCAGTACTTC. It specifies CASGYNSYEQYF. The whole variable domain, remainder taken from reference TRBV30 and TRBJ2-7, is SQTIHQWPATLVQPVGSPLSLECTVEGTSNPNLYWYRQAAGRGLQLLFYSVGIGQISSEVPQNLSASRPQDRQFILSSKKLLLSDSGFYLCASGYNSYEQYFGPGTRLTVT.

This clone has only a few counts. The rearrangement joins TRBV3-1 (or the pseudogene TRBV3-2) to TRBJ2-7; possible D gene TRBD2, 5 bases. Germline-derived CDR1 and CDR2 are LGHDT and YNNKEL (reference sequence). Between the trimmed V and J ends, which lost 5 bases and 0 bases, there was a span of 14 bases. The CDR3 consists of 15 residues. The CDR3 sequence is CASSTRGWSSYEQYF. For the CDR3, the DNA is TGTGCCAGCAGCACCCGCGGGTGGAGCTCCTACGAGCAGTACTTC.

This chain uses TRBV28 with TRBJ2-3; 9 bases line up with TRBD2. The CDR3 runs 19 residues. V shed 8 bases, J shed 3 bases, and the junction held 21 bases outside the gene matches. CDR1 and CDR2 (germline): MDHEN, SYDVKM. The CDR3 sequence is CASAQEGLAGTAETDTQYF. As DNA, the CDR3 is TGTGCCAGCGCTCAAGAAGGCCTAGCGGGAACCGCCGAGACAGATACGCAGTATTTT.

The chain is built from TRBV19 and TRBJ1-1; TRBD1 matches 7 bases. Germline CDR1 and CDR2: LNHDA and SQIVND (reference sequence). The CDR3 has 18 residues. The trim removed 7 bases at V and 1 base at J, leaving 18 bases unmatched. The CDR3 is CASKVLNRGERGNTEAFF. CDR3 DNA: TGTGCCAGTAAGGTCCTAAACAGGGGAGAGAGAGGGAACACTGAAGCTTTCTTT.

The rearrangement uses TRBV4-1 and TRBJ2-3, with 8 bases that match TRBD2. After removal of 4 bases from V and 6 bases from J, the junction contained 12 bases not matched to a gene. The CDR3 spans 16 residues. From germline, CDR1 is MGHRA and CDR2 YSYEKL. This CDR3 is CASSLKQAGAGDTQYF. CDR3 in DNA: TGCGCCAGCAGCCTTAAACAAGCGGGAGCGGGGGATACGCAGTATTTT.

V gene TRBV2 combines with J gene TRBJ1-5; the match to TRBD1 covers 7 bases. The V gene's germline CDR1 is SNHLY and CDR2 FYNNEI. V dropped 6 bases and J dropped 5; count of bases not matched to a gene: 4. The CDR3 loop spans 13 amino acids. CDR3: CASSLGQDQPQHF. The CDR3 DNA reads TGTGCCAGCAGCCTCGGACAGGATCAGCCCCAGCATTTT.

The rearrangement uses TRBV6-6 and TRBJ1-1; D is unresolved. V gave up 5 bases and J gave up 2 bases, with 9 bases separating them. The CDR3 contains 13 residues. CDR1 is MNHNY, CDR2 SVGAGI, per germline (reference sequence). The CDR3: CASSPIINTEAFF. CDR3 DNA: TGTGCCAGCAGTCCTATAATTAACACTGAAGCTTTCTTT.

CDR3 amino acids: CASSQLNRGGYGYTF. The CDR3 nucleotides read TGTGCCAGCAGCCAATTGAACAGGGGCGGGTATGGCTACACCTTC. This chain links TRBV7-9 with TRBJ1-2; 7 bases align to TRBD1. CDR1 and CDR2 from the germline V gene are SEHNR and FQNEAQ (reference sequence). This CDR3 contains 15 residues. V gave up 5 bases and J gave up 5 bases; unmatched junction bases: 11.

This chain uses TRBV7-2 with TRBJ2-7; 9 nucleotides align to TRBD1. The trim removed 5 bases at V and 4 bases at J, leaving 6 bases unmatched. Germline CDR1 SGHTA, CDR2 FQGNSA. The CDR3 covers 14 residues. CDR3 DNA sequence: TGTGCCAGCAGCATCGGACAGGGGTGGTACGAGCAGTACTTC. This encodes CASSIGQGWYEQYF.

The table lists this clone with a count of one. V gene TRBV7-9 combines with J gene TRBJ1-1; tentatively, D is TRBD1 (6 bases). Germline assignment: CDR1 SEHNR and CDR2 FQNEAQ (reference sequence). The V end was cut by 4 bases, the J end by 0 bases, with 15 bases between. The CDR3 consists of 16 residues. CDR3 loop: CASSSGQYRVNTEAFF. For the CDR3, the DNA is TGTGCCAGCAGCTCAGGACAGTATCGGGTGAACACTGAAGCTTTCTTT.

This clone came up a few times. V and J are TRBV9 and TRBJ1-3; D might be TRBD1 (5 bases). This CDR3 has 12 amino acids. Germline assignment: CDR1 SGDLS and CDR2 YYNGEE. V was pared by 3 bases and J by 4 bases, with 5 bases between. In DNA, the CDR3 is TGTGCCAGCAGCGAGGGGGGAAACACCATATATTTT. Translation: CASSEGGNTIYF. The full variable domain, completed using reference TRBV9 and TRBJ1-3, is DSGVTQTPKHLITATGQRVTLRCSPRSGDLSVYWYQQSLDQGLQFLIQYYNGEERAKGNILERFSAQQFPDLHSELNLSSLELGDSALYFCASSEGGNTIYFGEGSWLTVV.

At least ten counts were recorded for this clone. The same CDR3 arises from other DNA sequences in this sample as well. Written as DNA, the CDR3 is TGTGCCAGCAGCTTACAGGGCAACTATGGCTACACCTTC. It encodes CASSLQGNYGYTF. The V gene is TRBV7-9, the J gene TRBJ1-2, with a possible D match to TRBD1 (5 bases). Germline V lookup: CDR1 SEHNR, CDR2 FQNEAQ (reference sequence). The CDR3 length is 13 residues. Trimming took 2 bases from V and 2 from J, leaving 6 bases between them.

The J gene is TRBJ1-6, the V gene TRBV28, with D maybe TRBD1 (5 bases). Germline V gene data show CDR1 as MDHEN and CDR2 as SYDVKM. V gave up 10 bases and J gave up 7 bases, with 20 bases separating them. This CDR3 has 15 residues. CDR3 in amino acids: CATVRAGVTNSPLHF. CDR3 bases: TGTGCCACAGTAAGGGCGGGGGTGACAAATTCACCCCTCCACTTT. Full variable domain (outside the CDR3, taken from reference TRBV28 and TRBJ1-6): DVKVTQSSRYLVKRTGEKVFLECVQDMDHENMFWYRQDPGLGLRLIYFSYDVKMKEKGDIPEGYSVSREKKERFSLILESASTNQTSMYLCATVRAGVTNSPLHFGNGTRLTVT.

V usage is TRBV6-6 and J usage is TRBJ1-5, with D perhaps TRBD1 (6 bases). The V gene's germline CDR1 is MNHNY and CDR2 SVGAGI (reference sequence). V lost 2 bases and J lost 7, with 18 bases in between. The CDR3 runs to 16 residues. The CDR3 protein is CASSYLQGFGWQPQHF. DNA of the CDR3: TGTGCCAGCAGTTACCTACAGGGCTTTGGTTGGCAGCCCCAGCATTTT.

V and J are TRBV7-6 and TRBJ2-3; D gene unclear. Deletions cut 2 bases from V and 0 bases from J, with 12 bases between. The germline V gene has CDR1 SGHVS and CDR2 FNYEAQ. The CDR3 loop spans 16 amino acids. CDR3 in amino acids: CASSLIPGPSTDTQYF. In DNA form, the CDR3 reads TGTGCCAGCAGCTTAATCCCAGGCCCTAGCACAGATACGCAGTATTTT.

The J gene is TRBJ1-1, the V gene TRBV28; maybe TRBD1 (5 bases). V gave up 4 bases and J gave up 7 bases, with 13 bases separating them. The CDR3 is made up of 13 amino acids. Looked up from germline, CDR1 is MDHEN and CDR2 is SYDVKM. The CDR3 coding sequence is TGTGCCAGCAGTTCGTACACAGGCCTTGAAGCTTTCTTT. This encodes CASSSYTGLEAFF.

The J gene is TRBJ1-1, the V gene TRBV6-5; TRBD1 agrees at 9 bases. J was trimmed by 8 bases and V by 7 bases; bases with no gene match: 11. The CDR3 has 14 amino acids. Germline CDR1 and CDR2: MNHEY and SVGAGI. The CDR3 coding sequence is TGTGCCAGCACCGCTCGACTACAGGGGGCGGAAGCTTTCTTT. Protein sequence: CASTARLQGAEAFF.

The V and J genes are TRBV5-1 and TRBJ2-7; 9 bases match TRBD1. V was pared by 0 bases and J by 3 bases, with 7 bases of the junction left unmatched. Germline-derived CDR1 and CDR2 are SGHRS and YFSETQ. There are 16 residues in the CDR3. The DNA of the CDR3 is TGCGCCAGCAGCTTGGCGGACAGGGGAAGGGGCTACGAGCAGTACTTC. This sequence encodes CASSLADRGRGYEQYF.